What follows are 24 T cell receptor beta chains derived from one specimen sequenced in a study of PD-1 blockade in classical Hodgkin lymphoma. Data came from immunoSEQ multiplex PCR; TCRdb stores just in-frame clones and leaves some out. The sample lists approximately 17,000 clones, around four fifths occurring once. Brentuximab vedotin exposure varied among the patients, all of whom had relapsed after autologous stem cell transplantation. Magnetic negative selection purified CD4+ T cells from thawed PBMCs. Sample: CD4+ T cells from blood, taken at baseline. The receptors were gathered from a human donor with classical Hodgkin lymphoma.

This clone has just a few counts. CDR3 loop: CASSLGTGRGTETQYF. The CDR3 nucleotides read TGTGCCAGCAGCTTAGGGACAGGGAGAGGGACAGAGACCCAGTACTTC. The rearrangement links TRBV11-2 to TRBJ2-5, with TRBD1 matching over 8 bases. V lost 1 base and J lost 4; bases outside the gene matches: 8. From germline, CDR1 is SGHAT and CDR2 FQNNGV. This CDR3 contains 16 residues. Full variable domain (rest looked up from reference TRBV11-2 and TRBJ2-5): EAGVAQSPRYKIIEKRQSVAFWCNPISGHATLYWYQQILGQGPKLLIQFQNNGVVDDSQLPKDRFSAERLKGVDSTLKIQPAKLEDSAVYLCASSLGTGRGTETQYFGPGTRLLVL.

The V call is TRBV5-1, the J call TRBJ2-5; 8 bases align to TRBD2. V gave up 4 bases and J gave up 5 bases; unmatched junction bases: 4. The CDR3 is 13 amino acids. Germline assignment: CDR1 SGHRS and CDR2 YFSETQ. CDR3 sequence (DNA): TGCGCCAGCAGCCGCGGGGGGCCGGAGACCCAGTACTTC. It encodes CASSRGGPETQYF.

The CDR3 nucleotides read TGTGCCAGCTCACCGGGGGAGGAGATGAACACTGAAGCTTTCTTT. It codes for CASSPGEEMNTEAFF. The rearrangement joins TRBV18 to TRBJ1-1; D perhaps matches TRBD1 (5 bases). V gave up 3 bases and J gave up 0 bases, with 11 bases separating them. From germline, CDR1 is KGHSH and CDR2 LQKENI. The CDR3 runs 15 residues. Drawing the rest from reference TRBV18 and TRBJ1-1, the complete variable domain is NAGVMQNPRHLVRRRGQEARLRCSPMKGHSHVYWYRQLPEEGLKFMVYLQKENIIDESGMPKERFSAEFPKEGPSILRIQQVVRGDSAAYFCASSPGEEMNTEAFFGQGTRLTVV.

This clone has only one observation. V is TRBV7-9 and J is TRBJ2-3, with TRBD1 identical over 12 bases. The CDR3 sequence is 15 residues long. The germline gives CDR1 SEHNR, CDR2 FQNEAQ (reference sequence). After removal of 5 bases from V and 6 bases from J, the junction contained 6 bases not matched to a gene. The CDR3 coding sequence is TGTGCCAGCAGCGCCGGGACAGGGGGCTCGGATACGCAGTATTTT. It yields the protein CASSAGTGGSDTQYF. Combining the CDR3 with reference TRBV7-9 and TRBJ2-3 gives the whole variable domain DTGVSQNPRHKITKRGQNVTFRCDPISEHNRLYWYRQTLGQGPEFLTYFQNEAQLEKSRLLSDRFSAERPKGSFSTLEIQRTEQGDSAMYLCASSAGTGGSDTQYFGPGTRLTVL.

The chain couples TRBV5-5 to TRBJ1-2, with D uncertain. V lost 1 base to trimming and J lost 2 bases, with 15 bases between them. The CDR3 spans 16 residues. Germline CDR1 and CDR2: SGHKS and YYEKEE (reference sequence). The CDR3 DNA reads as TGTGCCAGCAGCTTGTCAGGTGCTGAACCAAACTATGGCTACACCTTC. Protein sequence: CASSLSGAEPNYGYTF.

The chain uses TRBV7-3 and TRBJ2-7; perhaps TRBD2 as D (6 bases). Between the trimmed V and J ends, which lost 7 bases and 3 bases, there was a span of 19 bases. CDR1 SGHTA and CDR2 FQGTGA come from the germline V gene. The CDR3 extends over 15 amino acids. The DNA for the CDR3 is TGTGCCAGCAAGTTAAGTGGAGGGGCTGTCTACGAGCAGTACTTC. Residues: CASKLSGGAVYEQYF.

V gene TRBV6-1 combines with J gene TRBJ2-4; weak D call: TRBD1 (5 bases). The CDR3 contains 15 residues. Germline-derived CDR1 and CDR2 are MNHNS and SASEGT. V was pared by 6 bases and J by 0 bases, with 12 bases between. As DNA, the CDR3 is TGTGCCAGCAGGACAGTTTATTTAGCCAAAAACATTCAGTACTTC. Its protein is CASRTVYLAKNIQYF.

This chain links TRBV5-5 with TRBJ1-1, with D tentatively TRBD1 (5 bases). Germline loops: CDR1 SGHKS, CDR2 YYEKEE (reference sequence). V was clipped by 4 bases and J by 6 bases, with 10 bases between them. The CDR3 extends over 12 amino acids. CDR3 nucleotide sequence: TGTGCCAGCAGCCTACAGGTCTCTGAAGCTTTCTTT. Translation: CASSLQVSEAFF.

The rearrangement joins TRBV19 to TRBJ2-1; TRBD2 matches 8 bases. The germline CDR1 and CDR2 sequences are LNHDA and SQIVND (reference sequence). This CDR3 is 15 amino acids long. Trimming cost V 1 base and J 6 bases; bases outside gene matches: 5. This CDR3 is CASSIGREVSNEQFF. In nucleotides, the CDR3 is TGTGCCAGTAGTATAGGGCGGGAGGTATCCAATGAGCAGTTCTTC.

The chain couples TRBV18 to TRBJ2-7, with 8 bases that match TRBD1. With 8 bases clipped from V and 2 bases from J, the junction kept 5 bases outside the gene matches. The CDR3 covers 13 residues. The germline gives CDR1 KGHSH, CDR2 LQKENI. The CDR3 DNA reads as TGTGCCAGCCGACTGGACAGGGCCTACGAGCAGTACTTC. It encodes CASRLDRAYEQYF.

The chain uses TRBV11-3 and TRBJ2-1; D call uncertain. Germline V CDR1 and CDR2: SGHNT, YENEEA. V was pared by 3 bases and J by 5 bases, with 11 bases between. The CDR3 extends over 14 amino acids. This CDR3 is CASSFSQVDNEQFF. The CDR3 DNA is TGTGCCAGCAGCTTTAGTCAGGTGGACAATGAGCAGTTCTTC.

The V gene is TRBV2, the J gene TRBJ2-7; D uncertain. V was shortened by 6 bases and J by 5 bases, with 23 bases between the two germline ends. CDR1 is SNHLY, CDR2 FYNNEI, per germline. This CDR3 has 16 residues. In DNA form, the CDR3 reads TGTGCCAGCAGCCCGGTTGGACCCGGGCAAAGGGACGAGCAGTACTTC. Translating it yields CASSPVGPGQRDEQYF.

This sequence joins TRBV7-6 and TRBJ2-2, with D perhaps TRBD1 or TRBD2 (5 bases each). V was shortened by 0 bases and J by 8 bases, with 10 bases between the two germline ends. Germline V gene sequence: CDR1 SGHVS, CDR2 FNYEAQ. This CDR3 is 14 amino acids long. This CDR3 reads CASSLAQGAGELFF. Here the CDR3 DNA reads TGTGCCAGCAGCTTAGCGCAGGGAGCGGGGGAGCTGTTTTTT. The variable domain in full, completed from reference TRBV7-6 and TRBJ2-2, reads GAGVSQSPRYKVTKRGQDVALRCDPISGHVSLYWYRQALGQGPEFLTYFNYEAQQDKSGLPNDRFSAERPEGSISTLTIQRTEQRDSAMYRCASSLAQGAGELFFGEGSRLTVL.

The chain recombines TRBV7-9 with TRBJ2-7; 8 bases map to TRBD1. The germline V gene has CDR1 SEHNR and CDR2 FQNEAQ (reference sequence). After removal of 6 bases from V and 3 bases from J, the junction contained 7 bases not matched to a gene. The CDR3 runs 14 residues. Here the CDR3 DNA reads TGTGCCAGCAGTTATGGGACAGGTGACTACGAGCAGTACTTC. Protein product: CASSYGTGDYEQYF.

CDR3 residues: CASSLSWGYQLAGYSYEQYF. In nucleotides, the CDR3 is TGTGCCAGCAGTTTATCGTGGGGATACCAACTAGCGGGATACTCCTACGAGCAGTACTTC. V usage is TRBV28 and J usage is TRBJ2-7, with TRBD2 identical over 10 bases. Germline loops: CDR1 MDHEN, CDR2 SYDVKM. The J segment lost 0 bases and the V segment lost 1 base, leaving 15 bases of the junction unmatched. This CDR3 contains 20 residues.

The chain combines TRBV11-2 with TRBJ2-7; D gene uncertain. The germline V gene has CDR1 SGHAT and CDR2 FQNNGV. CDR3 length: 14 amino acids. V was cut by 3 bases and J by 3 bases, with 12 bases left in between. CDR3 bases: TGTGCCAGCAGCTTCTCGTTTTTTGGCTACGAGCAGTACTTC. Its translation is CASSFSFFGYEQYF.

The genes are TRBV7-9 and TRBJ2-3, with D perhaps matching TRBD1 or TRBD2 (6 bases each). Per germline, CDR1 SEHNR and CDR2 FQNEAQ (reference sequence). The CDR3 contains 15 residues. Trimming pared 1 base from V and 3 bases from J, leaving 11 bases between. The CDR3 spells CASSLGGASTDTQYF. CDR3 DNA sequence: TGTGCCAGCAGCTTAGGGGGGGCAAGTACAGATACGCAGTATTTT.

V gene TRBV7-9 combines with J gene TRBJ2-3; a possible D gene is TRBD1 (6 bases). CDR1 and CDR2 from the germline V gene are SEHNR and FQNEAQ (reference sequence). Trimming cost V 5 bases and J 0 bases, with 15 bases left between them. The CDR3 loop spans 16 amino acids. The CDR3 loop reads CASSPRTVASTDTQYF. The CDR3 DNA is TGTGCCAGCAGCCCCCGGACAGTTGCTAGCACAGATACGCAGTATTTT.

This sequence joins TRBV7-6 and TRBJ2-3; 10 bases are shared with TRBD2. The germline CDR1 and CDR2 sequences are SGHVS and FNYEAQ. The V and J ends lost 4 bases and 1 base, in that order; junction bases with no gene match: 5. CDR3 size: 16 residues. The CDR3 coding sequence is TGTGCCAGCAGCTCCTACCTAGCGGGGGGCACAGATACGCAGTATTTT. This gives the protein CASSSYLAGGTDTQYF.

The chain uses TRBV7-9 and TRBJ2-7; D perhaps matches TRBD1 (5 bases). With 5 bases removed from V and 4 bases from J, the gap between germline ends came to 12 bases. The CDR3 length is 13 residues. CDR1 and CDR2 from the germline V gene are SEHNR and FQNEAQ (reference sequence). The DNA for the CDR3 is TGTGCCAGCAGCCAAACAGGACCGTACGAGCAGTACTTC. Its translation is CASSQTGPYEQYF.

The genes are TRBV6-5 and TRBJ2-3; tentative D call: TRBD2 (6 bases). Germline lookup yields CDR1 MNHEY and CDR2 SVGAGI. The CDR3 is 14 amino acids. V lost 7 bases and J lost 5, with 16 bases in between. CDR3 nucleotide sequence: TGTGCCAGCAATCCCCCCGGGAGAGTAGATACGCAGTATTTT. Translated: CASNPPGRVDTQYF.

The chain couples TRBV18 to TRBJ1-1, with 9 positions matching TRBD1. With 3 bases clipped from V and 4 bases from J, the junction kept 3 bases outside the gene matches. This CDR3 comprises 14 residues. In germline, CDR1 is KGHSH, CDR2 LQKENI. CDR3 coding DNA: TGTGCCAGCTCACCGGGACAGGGCATCACTGAAGCTTTCTTT. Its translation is CASSPGQGITEAFF.

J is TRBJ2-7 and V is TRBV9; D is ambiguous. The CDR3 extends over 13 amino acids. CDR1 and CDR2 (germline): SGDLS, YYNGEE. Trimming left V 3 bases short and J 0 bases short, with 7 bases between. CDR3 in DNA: TGTGCCAGCAGCGCCATAAACTCCTACGAGCAGTACTTC. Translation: CASSAINSYEQYF.

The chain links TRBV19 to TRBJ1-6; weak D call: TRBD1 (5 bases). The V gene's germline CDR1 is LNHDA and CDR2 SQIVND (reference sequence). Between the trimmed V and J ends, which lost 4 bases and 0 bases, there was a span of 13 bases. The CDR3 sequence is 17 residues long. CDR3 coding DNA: TGTGCCAGTAGTAGGGGGTCTTTGAGCTCCTATAATTCACCCCTCCACTTT. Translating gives CASSRGSLSSYNSPLHF.